Each of the 4 T cell receptor beta chains below was sequenced from the same sample in a study of blood T cell repertoires in COVID-19. Clones were sequenced by immunoSEQ multiplex PCR, and TCRdb holds only the in-frame ones, with some missing. In the table there are about 370,000 clones, approximately 90% of which are singletons. Sequencing was carried out using PBMCs or T cells enriched from blood (not recorded which). All receptors derive from a man younger than 30 who had recovered from COVID-19.

The chain is built from TRBV7-3 and TRBJ2-3; the match to TRBD2 covers 13 bases. The junction had 15 bases not matched to a gene; V was cut back by 1 base and J by 5 bases. The germline gives CDR1 SGHTA, CDR2 FQGTGA. The CDR3 length is 20 residues. As DNA, the CDR3 is TGTGCCAGCAGCTTAAGGCCTACTAGCGGGGGGGCCTTATATTTAGATACGCAGTATTTT. It encodes CASSLRPTSGGALYLDTQYF.

The chain joins TRBV7-2 to TRBJ2-5; D uncertain. This CDR3 region has 13 residues. Trimming took off 5 bases at V and 5 bases at J, with 12 bases between the two ends. The V gene's germline CDR1 is SGHTA and CDR2 FQGNSA. The DNA of the CDR3 is TGTGCCAGCAGCCGTACTTTCTTTGAGACCCAGTACTTC. Translated, it gives CASSRTFFETQYF.

This chain links TRBV11-2 with TRBJ1-3; the D is unclear. The CDR3 consists of 14 residues. The germline V gene encodes CDR1 SGHAT and CDR2 FQNNGV. V lost 5 bases, J lost 5 bases, and 13 bases lay in between. CDR3 residues: CASSPPSGRNTIYF. The CDR3 nucleotides are TGTGCCAGCAGCCCCCCCTCCGGGAGAAACACCATATATTTT.

The genes are TRBV11-3 and TRBJ2-1, with TRBD2 matching over 16 bases. The length of the CDR3 is 15 residues. Germline CDR1 and CDR2: SGHNT and YENEEA. J was trimmed by 7 bases and V by 5 bases; bases with no gene match: 2. DNA for the CDR3: TGTGCCAGCAGCCCGGGACTAGCGGGAGGGAATGAGCAGTTCTTC. It translates to CASSPGLAGGNEQFF.